Here is one T cell receptor beta chain with its context. Generated by immunoSEQ multiplex PCR, the TCRdb table keeps only in-frame clones and is missing some. The table shows about 83,000 clones, with 90% to 95% occurring only once. The CDR3 extends over 15 amino acids. CDR1 and CDR2 (germline): SGHTA, FQGNSA. Trimming left V 2 bases short and J 6 bases short, with 13 bases between. The data were obtained in a study of technical replicates of blood from several donors. This chain joins TRBV7-2 and TRBJ1-4; no firm D call. The sample comprised T cells isolated from PBMCs. This TCR came from a human donor in good health. Here the CDR3 reads CASSLFGSGDEKLFF. The CDR3 DNA sequence: TGTGCCAGCAGCTTATTTGGGAGTGGTGATGAAAAACTGTTTTTT. The whole variable domain, filled in from reference TRBV7-2 and TRBJ1-4, reads GAGVSQSPSNKVTEKGKDVELRCDPISGHTALYWYRQSLGQGLEFLIYFQGNSAPDKSGLPSDRFSAERTGGSVSTLTIQRTQQEDSAVYLCASSLFGSGDEKLFFGSGTQLSVL.